The 16 T cell receptor beta chains presented below share a single source sample, sequenced in a study of beta chain features in type 1 diabetes. Whole-study findings and limits: Moderately but significantly shorter TCRB CDR3s were found in Type 1 diabetes patients in all four CD4+ subsets.

The whole isolated RNA underwent reverse transcription, so sequencing captured expressed TCRB transcripts. Sequencing used immunoSEQ multiplex PCR; TCRdb keeps in-frame clones, though not all of them. In the table there are around 120,000 clones, 17% of which are singletons. Antigens for these TCRs are unknown. The specimen was central memory CD4+ T cells from blood. These receptors all come from a man younger than 30 with type 1 diabetes.

This clone was seen a handful of times. The CDR3 spells CASSSGTGNNEKLFF. CDR3 coding DNA: TGTGCCAGCAGCAGCGGGACAGGGAATAATGAAAAACTGTTTTTT. The J gene is TRBJ1-4, the V gene TRBV7-9, with TRBD1 identical over 9 bases. V dropped 5 bases and J dropped 4; count of bases not matched to a gene: 5. This CDR3 has 15 residues. Germline V gives CDR1 SEHNR, CDR2 FQNEAQ (reference sequence).

The rearrangement joins TRBV20-1 to TRBJ1-1; D gene uncertain. The CDR3 covers 11 residues. Looked up from germline, CDR1 is DFQATT and CDR2 is SNEGSKA (reference sequence). Trimming removed 6 bases from V and 1 base from J, with 6 bases in between. CDR3 protein: CSAVRNTEAFF. CDR3 DNA sequence: TGCAGTGCAGTAAGGAACACTGAAGCTTTCTTT.

The table lists this clone with a few counts. J is TRBJ1-4 and V is TRBV4-3; D gene unclear. The CDR3 extends over 14 amino acids. Trimming left V 4 bases short and J 8 bases short, with 14 bases between. CDR1 LGHNA and CDR2 YSLEER come from the germline V gene. The CDR3 DNA sequence: TGCGCCAGCAGCCCAACACACGGGTCGGAAAAACTGTTTTTT. Protein: CASSPTHGSEKLFF.

This clone was counted ten times or more. CDR3 region: CASTGTLRGGELFF. The CDR3 region has the DNA TGTGCCTCGACCGGGACTCTGCGTGGCGGGGAGCTGTTTTTT. The chain has TRBV30 and TRBJ2-2, with D tentatively TRBD2 (6 bases). This CDR3 has 14 amino acids. V gave up 7 bases and J gave up 7 bases, with 19 bases separating them. Germline loops: CDR1 GTSNPN, CDR2 SVGIG (reference sequence). The full variable domain, its missing parts supplied by reference TRBV30 and TRBJ2-2, is SQTIHQWPATLVQPVGSPLSLECTVEGTSNPNLYWYRQAAGRGLQLLFYSVGIGQISSEVPQNLSASRPQDRQFILSSKKLLLSDSGFYLCASTGTLRGGELFFGEGSRLTVL.

The V call is TRBV7-9, the J call TRBJ1-2; possibly TRBD1 for D (5 bases). Trimming took off 3 bases at V and 0 bases at J, with 8 bases between the two ends. This CDR3 has 14 residues. Germline V gene lookup returns CDR1 SEHNR and CDR2 FQNEAQ (reference sequence). CDR3 amino acids: CASSFSRANYGYTF. CDR3 nucleotides: TGTGCCAGCAGCTTCTCCAGGGCTAACTATGGCTACACCTTC.

The sample holds a few counts of this clone. The CDR3 nucleotides read TGTGCCTGGAGCGCCGGGACAGGGGGCTATGAGACCCAGTACTTC. It codes for CAWSAGTGGYETQYF. V usage is TRBV30 and J usage is TRBJ2-5; 12 bases match TRBD1. V shed 3 bases, J shed 5 bases, and the junction held 7 bases outside the gene matches. Looked up from germline, CDR1 is GTSNPN and CDR2 is SVGIG (reference sequence). CDR3 size: 15 residues.

The rearrangement uses TRBV11-2 and TRBJ2-1; 9 positions match TRBD1. Trimming cost V 6 bases and J 6 bases; bases outside gene matches: 6. The germline V gene has CDR1 SGHAT and CDR2 FQNNGV. The CDR3 length is 14 residues. CDR3 sequence (DNA): TGTGCCAGCAGACCTCCGGACAGGGGCAATGAGCAGTTCTTC. Protein sequence: CASRPPDRGNEQFF.

This sequence joins TRBV30 and TRBJ1-2; tentative D call: TRBD1 (6 bases). The CDR3 spans 13 residues. Germline CDR1 and CDR2: GTSNPN and SVGIG (reference sequence). The germline V and J ends were trimmed by 6 bases and 7 bases, with 18 bases remaining between them. The CDR3 is CACSSLGGVGYTF. The CDR3 DNA follows: TGTGCCTGCAGTTCCCTAGGGGGAGTTGGCTACACCTTC.

CDR3 sequence (DNA): TGTGCCAGCTCACCGCCCGGGACGGAGAAGACCCAGTACTTC. This gives the protein CASSPPGTEKTQYF. This rearrangement joins TRBV18 to TRBJ2-5; the D call may be TRBD1 or TRBD2 (5 bases each). Looked up from germline, CDR1 is KGHSH and CDR2 is LQKENI. The CDR3 length is 14 residues. V lost 3 bases and J 6 bases, leaving 14 bases between the germline ends.

This chain joins TRBV10-3 and TRBJ1-2, with D possibly TRBD1 on 6 matching bases. The length of the CDR3 is 12 residues. The ends were cut back, 7 bases at V and 6 bases at J, with 12 bases in the middle. CDR1 is ENHRY and CDR2 is SYGVKD in the germline V gene. Here the CDR3 DNA reads TGTGCCATCAACGAACAGGGCGATGGCTACACCTTC. Translation: CAINEQGDGYTF.

Only a few counts were recorded for this clone. The chain couples TRBV28 to TRBJ1-3, with D uncertain. This CDR3 has 14 amino acids. The germline V gene has CDR1 MDHEN and CDR2 SYDVKM. With 7 bases removed from V and 0 bases from J, the gap between germline ends came to 10 bases. The CDR3 loop reads CASIGASSGNTIYF. As DNA, the CDR3 is TGTGCCAGCATCGGCGCATCCTCTGGAAACACCATATATTTT.

The J gene is TRBJ1-6, the V gene TRBV7-2; 8 bases match TRBD1. Germline CDR1 is SGHTA and CDR2 is FQGNSA. The length of the CDR3 is 15 residues. V gave up 6 bases and J gave up 9 bases; unmatched junction bases: 10. CDR3 in DNA: TGTGCCAGCAGTTCAGGACAGGGAGACAGTTCACCCCTCCACTTT. Encoded protein: CASSSGQGDSSPLHF. Using reference TRBV7-2 and TRBJ1-6 for the parts outside the CDR3, the full variable domain is GAGVSQSPSNKVTEKGKDVELRCDPISGHTALYWYRQSLGQGLEFLIYFQGNSAPDKSGLPSDRFSAERTGGSVSTLTIQRTQQEDSAVYLCASSSGQGDSSPLHFGNGTRLTVT.

In its sample, this clone was seen a few times. V and J are TRBV7-2 and TRBJ1-5; 9 bases are a match to TRBD1. V shed 5 bases and J 6 bases; nucleotides not matched to a gene: 14. CDR3 length equals 17 residues. Per the germline V gene, CDR1 is SGHTA and CDR2 is FQGNSA. CDR3 DNA: TGTGCCAGCAGCGCCCCGGGACAGGGTTTCTCAGGTCAGCCCCAGCATTTT. Translated, it gives CASSAPGQGFSGQPQHF.

This clone was counted a few times. The chain carries TRBV2 and TRBJ2-2; 8 bases align to TRBD2. CDR3 length: 14 amino acids. Trimming at V came to 8 bases and at J to 7 bases, leaving 9 bases not matched to a gene. Germline V gene lookup returns CDR1 SNHLY and CDR2 FYNNEI. CDR3 protein: CASGYLAGLGELFF. CDR3 in DNA: TGTGCCAGCGGGTATTTAGCGGGACTCGGGGAGCTGTTTTTT.

This chain connects TRBV6-5 to TRBJ1-1; no clear D. With 0 bases removed from V and 0 bases from J, the gap between germline ends came to 8 bases. The CDR3 has 15 residues. CDR1 and CDR2 (germline): MNHEY, SVGAGI. Written as DNA, the CDR3 is TGTGCCAGCAGTTACTCGGTGAAGGTGAACACTGAAGCTTTCTTT. Protein: CASSYSVKVNTEAFF.

This clone was picked up a small number of times. The V gene is TRBV19, the J gene TRBJ1-1; 8 nucleotides match TRBD1. V trimming: 5 bases; J trimming: 1 base; junction bases outside the gene matches: 6. Germline assignment: CDR1 LNHDA and CDR2 SQIVND (reference sequence). The CDR3 is 15 residues long. The CDR3 nucleotides are TGTGCCAGTAGTCGACCCGACAGGGGGAACACTGAAGCTTTCTTT. It is translated as CASSRPDRGNTEAFF.